Reported below is one TCR beta chain. Its antigen is currently unknown. Starting material of roughly 550 ng total RNA yielded TCR beta cDNA via a constant-region primer. Three-round nested multiplex PCR performed with slightly modified ARM-PCR produced the TCR beta libraries. With TRBV1-TRBV30 forward primers and a C-beta reverse primer, the first two PCR rounds were run for approximately 10 cycles each. In TCRdb, the multiplex PCR reads were re-called with MiXCR into one record per CDR3 protein. Counted here are approximately 190,000 distinct CDR3 sequences, approximately 80% occurring once; the ten biggest clones make up around 18%. Co-extracted RNA and DNA came from 20-30 mg of unsorted bulk tissue. Over 80% of the cells were viable tumor cells in every tumor sample. This record comes from a study of tumor-infiltrating lymphocytes in primary liver carcinoma. The study, taken as a whole, reports: Tumors and blood were compared for top-250-clone fraction, and tumors had the significantly higher value (p = 0.039).

The CDR3 contains 15 residues. From germline, CDR1 is SGHAT and CDR2 FQNNGV. V was trimmed by 6 bases and J by 4 bases, leaving 18 bases between them. The chain has TRBV11-2 and TRBJ1-1; maybe TRBD1 (6 bases). Input material: tumor tissue from primary liver carcinoma. This TCR came from a man in his forties with primary liver carcinoma and hepatitis B virus infection. CDR3: CASRWDTGLCTEAFF. The CDR3 region has the DNA TGTGCCAGCAGATGGGACACGGGTTTGTGCACTGAAGCTTTCTTT.